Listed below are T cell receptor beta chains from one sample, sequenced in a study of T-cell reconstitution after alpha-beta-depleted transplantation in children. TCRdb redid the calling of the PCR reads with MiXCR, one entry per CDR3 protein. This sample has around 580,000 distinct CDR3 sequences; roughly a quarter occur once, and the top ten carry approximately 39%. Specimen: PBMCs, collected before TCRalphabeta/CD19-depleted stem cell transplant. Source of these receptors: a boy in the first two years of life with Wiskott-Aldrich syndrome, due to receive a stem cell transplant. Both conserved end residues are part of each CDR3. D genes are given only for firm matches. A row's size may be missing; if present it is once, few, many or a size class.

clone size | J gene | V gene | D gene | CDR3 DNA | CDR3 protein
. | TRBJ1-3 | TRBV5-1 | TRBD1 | TGCGCCAGCAGCTTATCCGGACAGGGGACGGAAAACACCATATATTTT | CASSLSGQGTENTIYF
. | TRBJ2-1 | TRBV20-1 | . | TGCAGTGCCCCTAGAGCCGGGACTGCGAGCTACAATGAGCAGTTCTTC | CSAPRAGTASYNEQFF
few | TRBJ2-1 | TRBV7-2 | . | TGTGCCAGCAGCTTAGAGGGGCGGACTCTTACAAATGAGCAGTTCTTC | CASSLEGRTLTNEQFF
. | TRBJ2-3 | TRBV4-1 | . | TGCGCCAGCAGCCAGGATAGCGGCTGGGGTTTTACGCAGTATTTT | CASSQDSGWGFTQYF
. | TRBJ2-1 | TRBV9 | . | TGTGCCAGCAGCGTAGGAGGTAGCAGGGCTGGTGGAATTAATGAGCAGTTCTTC | CASSVGGSRAGGINEQFF
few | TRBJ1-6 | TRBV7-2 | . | TGTGCCAGCAGCTTAGTGGAGACAGTTTATAATTCACCCCTCCACTTT | CASSLVETVYNSPLHF
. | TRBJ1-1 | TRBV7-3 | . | TGTGCCAGCAGCTTAAGTTCCGTGACAAGGAGAACTGAAGCTTTCTTT | CASSLSSVTRRTEAFF
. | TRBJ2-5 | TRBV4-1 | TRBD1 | TGCGCCAGCAGCCAAGTATGGGGTAGTGGGACAGCACAAGAGACCCAGTACTTC | CASSQVWGSGTAQETQYF
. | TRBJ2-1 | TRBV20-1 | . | TGCAGTGCTAGCCCCTCAACCTACAATGAGCAGTTCTTC | CSASPSTYNEQFF
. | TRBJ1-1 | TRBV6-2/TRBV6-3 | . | TGTGCCAGCAGTTACCGGACGGTGGGGAACACTGAAGCTTTCTTT | CASSYRTVGNTEAFF
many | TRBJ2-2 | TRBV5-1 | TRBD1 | TGCGCCAGCAGCTACCAACAGGGGAACCTAAACACCGGGGAGCTGTTTTTT | CASSYQQGNLNTGELFF
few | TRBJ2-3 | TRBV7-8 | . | TGTGCCAGCAGCTTAATCCAGGGGGAGGGAACAGATACGCAGTATTTT | CASSLIQGEGTDTQYF
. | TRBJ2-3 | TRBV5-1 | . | TGCGCCAGCCGAGTAGGGGGGGCCAGCACAGATACGCAGTATTTT | CASRVGGASTDTQYF
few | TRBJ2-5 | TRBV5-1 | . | TGCGCCAGCGGGGCAAACGGGACACCATTATCCGAGACCCAGTACTTC | CASGANGTPLSETQYF
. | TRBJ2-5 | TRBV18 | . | TGTGCCAGCTCACCACAGCAGGGCAAAGAGACCCAGTACTTC | CASSPQQGKETQYF
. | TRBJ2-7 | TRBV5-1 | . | TGCGCCAGCAGCTTGGGAGGACAGCCCCCCTACGAGCAGTACTTC | CASSLGGQPPYEQYF
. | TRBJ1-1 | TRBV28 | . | TGTGCCAGCAGTTTACGAGGGTATAACACTGAAGCTTTCTTT | CASSLRGYNTEAFF
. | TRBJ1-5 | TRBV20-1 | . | TGCAGTGCTAGAGATGAGGGGATTTGGCCAGCTCAGAATAGCAATCAGCCCCAGCATTTT | CSARDEGIWPAQNSNQPQHF
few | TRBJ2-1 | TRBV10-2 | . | TGCGCCAGCAGAAAACTAGGCTCCTACAATGAGCAGTTCTTC | CASRKLGSYNEQFF
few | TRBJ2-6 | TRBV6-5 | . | TGTGCCAGCAGTTACTCGATAGCGTCGGGGGCCAACGTCCTGACTTTC | CASSYSIASGANVLTF
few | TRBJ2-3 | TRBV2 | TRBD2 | TGTGCCAGCAGTCGTGCTAGCGGGAGTGATACGCAGTATTTT | CASSRASGSDTQYF
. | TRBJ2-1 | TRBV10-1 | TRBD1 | TGCGCCAGCAGTGAGTCGGGGGACAGGGGGCGAGTAGGACAGTTCTTC | CASSESGDRGRVGQFF
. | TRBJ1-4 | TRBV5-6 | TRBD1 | TGTGCCAGCAGCTTATCCGGCCCCGGGACAGTTACCGAAAAACTGTTTTTT | CASSLSGPGTVTEKLFF
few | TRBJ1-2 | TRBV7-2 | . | TGTGCCAGCAGTCGCACACTTTATGGCTACACCTTC | CASSRTLYGYTF